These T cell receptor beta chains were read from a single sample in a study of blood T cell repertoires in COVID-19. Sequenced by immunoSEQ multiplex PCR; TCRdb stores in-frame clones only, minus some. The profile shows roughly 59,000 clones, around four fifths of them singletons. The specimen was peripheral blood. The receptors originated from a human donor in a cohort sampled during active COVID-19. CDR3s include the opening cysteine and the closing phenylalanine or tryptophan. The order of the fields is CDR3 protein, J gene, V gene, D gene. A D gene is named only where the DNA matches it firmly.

cdr3_aa: CATSRGQDYEQYF
j_call: TRBJ2-7
v_call: TRBV15
d_call: -

cdr3_aa: CASSFGRGLGEKLFF
j_call: TRBJ1-4
v_call: TRBV9
d_call: -

cdr3_aa: CASSTRTGINGYTF
j_call: TRBJ1-2
v_call: TRBV19
d_call: TRBD1

cdr3_aa: CASSLVTSGKYEQYF
j_call: TRBJ2-7
v_call: TRBV14
d_call: TRBD2

cdr3_aa: CASSLQQGPYEQYF
j_call: TRBJ2-7
v_call: TRBV11-2
d_call: -

cdr3_aa: CSARQGIDTEAFF
j_call: TRBJ1-1
v_call: TRBV29-1
d_call: TRBD1

cdr3_aa: CASPSQDQETQYF
j_call: TRBJ2-5
v_call: TRBV10-1
d_call: -

cdr3_aa: CASSQAITSGPATQYF
j_call: TRBJ2-5
v_call: TRBV3-1/TRBV3-2
d_call: TRBD2

cdr3_aa: CASSLGGASGETQYF
j_call: TRBJ2-5
v_call: TRBV7-9
d_call: TRBD2

cdr3_aa: CASSLLHRGGYTF
j_call: TRBJ1-2
v_call: TRBV12-3/TRBV12-4
d_call: TRBD1

cdr3_aa: CAISVPLTGGGTGELFF
j_call: TRBJ2-2
v_call: TRBV10-3
d_call: TRBD2

cdr3_aa: CASSQLAAQETQYF
j_call: TRBJ2-5
v_call: TRBV2
d_call: TRBD2

cdr3_aa: CASAGLFNTEAFF
j_call: TRBJ1-1
v_call: TRBV6-6
d_call: -

cdr3_aa: CAFKTSGRAYEQYF
j_call: TRBJ2-7
v_call: TRBV5-4
d_call: TRBD2

cdr3_aa: CASRPPLSNSPLHF
j_call: TRBJ1-6
v_call: TRBV7-9
d_call: -

cdr3_aa: CASSTRTGGVYNEQFF
j_call: TRBJ2-1
v_call: TRBV5-1
d_call: TRBD1

cdr3_aa: CASREQGWYNSPLHF
j_call: TRBJ1-6
v_call: TRBV2
d_call: -

cdr3_aa: CASSLGQGTQYF
j_call: TRBJ2-3
v_call: TRBV27
d_call: TRBD1

cdr3_aa: CASSMWTGKYGYTF
j_call: TRBJ1-2
v_call: TRBV19
d_call: TRBD1

cdr3_aa: CASSYPGLPNTEAFF
j_call: TRBJ1-1
v_call: TRBV6-5
d_call: -

cdr3_aa: CASSLAGTSGSTHTQYF
j_call: TRBJ2-3
v_call: TRBV5-1
d_call: TRBD2

cdr3_aa: CATSDSSGSSYNEQFF
j_call: TRBJ2-1
v_call: TRBV24-1
d_call: TRBD2

cdr3_aa: CASSLGLAGGPVNTGELFF
j_call: TRBJ2-2
v_call: TRBV11-2
d_call: TRBD2

cdr3_aa: CASRPTGKGYGYTF
j_call: TRBJ1-2
v_call: TRBV13
d_call: -

cdr3_aa: CASSYSSGALDTEAFF
j_call: TRBJ1-1
v_call: TRBV6-5
d_call: -

cdr3_aa: CASSSPGSQPQHF
j_call: TRBJ1-5
v_call: TRBV2
d_call: -

cdr3_aa: CASGTWEKLFF
j_call: TRBJ1-4
v_call: TRBV12-3/TRBV12-4
d_call: -

cdr3_aa: CASSQSRQNTEAFF
j_call: TRBJ1-1
v_call: TRBV19
d_call: -

cdr3_aa: CASSLGTSGTDTQYF
j_call: TRBJ2-3
v_call: TRBV5-1
d_call: TRBD2

cdr3_aa: CASSYGTGTGYNEKLFF
j_call: TRBJ1-4
v_call: TRBV6-2/TRBV6-3
d_call: TRBD1

cdr3_aa: CASSLAGGLAKNIQYF
j_call: TRBJ2-4
v_call: TRBV13
d_call: -

cdr3_aa: CASSEKGSYGYTF
j_call: TRBJ1-2
v_call: TRBV2
d_call: -

cdr3_aa: CASGRGQGHEQYF
j_call: TRBJ2-7
v_call: TRBV11-3
d_call: TRBD1

cdr3_aa: CASSLGDGAGGNTIYF
j_call: TRBJ1-3
v_call: TRBV5-1
d_call: -

cdr3_aa: CASSSRTSGRGSEQFF
j_call: TRBJ2-1
v_call: TRBV4-1
d_call: TRBD2

cdr3_aa: CASSIGRAVNEQYF
j_call: TRBJ2-7
v_call: TRBV19
d_call: -

cdr3_aa: CASSQQGQTLNTEAFF
j_call: TRBJ1-1
v_call: TRBV4-2
d_call: -

cdr3_aa: CASSPAGATYEQYF
j_call: TRBJ2-7
v_call: TRBV18
d_call: -

cdr3_aa: CASGCWISGYYGYTF
j_call: TRBJ1-2
v_call: TRBV23-1
d_call: -

cdr3_aa: CATSTRLEETQYF
j_call: TRBJ2-5
v_call: TRBV15
d_call: -

cdr3_aa: CASSAAPGTQYF
j_call: TRBJ2-5
v_call: TRBV12-3/TRBV12-4
d_call: -

cdr3_aa: CASSPSGPYEQYF
j_call: TRBJ2-7
v_call: TRBV12-3/TRBV12-4
d_call: TRBD2

cdr3_aa: CAGGLAGVANTQYF
j_call: TRBJ2-3
v_call: TRBV30
d_call: TRBD2

cdr3_aa: CASSLSRSNEKLFF
j_call: TRBJ1-4
v_call: TRBV7-9
d_call: -

cdr3_aa: CASSSGQGFQETQYF
j_call: TRBJ2-5
v_call: TRBV5-1
d_call: TRBD1